This TCR beta chain was recorded in a study of T cells in Graves' hyperthyroidism and ophthalmopathy. Study-level points and caveats: Peripheral blood also featured most of the thyroid clonotypes expanded above 0.001.

This clonotype was detected ten times or more. Its target is not known. V lost 0 bases to trimming and J lost 6 bases, with 15 bases between them. CDR3 length equals 15 residues. Germline values: CDR1 SGHTA, CDR2 FQGNSA. Amplified regions were TCR beta CDR3 sequences from RNA transcripts. With the HTBI primer set, the TCR CDR3 went through a first round of RT-PCR. TCRdb used MiXCR to reprocess the multiplex PCR reads, holding one entry per CDR3 protein. In the table there are 560,000 or so distinct CDR3 sequences, just under 20% of which are singletons. The sample consisted of blood. The chain is built from TRBV7-2 and TRBJ2-7; the D gene is possibly TRBD1 (5 bases). This clonotype originated in a man in his forties or fifties with Graves' ophthalmopathy. The CDR3: CASSLASYSQGEQYF. The CDR3 bases are TGTGCCAGCAGCTTAGCGAGTTACTCTCAGGGCGAGCAGTACTTC. Looking up the rest from reference TRBV7-2 and TRBJ2-7 gives the full variable domain: GAGVSQSPSNKVTEKGKDVELRCDPISGHTALYWYRQSLGQGLEFLIYFQGNSAPDKSGLPSDRFSAERTGGSVSTLTIQRTQQEDSAVYLCASSLASYSQGEQYFGPGTRLTVT.